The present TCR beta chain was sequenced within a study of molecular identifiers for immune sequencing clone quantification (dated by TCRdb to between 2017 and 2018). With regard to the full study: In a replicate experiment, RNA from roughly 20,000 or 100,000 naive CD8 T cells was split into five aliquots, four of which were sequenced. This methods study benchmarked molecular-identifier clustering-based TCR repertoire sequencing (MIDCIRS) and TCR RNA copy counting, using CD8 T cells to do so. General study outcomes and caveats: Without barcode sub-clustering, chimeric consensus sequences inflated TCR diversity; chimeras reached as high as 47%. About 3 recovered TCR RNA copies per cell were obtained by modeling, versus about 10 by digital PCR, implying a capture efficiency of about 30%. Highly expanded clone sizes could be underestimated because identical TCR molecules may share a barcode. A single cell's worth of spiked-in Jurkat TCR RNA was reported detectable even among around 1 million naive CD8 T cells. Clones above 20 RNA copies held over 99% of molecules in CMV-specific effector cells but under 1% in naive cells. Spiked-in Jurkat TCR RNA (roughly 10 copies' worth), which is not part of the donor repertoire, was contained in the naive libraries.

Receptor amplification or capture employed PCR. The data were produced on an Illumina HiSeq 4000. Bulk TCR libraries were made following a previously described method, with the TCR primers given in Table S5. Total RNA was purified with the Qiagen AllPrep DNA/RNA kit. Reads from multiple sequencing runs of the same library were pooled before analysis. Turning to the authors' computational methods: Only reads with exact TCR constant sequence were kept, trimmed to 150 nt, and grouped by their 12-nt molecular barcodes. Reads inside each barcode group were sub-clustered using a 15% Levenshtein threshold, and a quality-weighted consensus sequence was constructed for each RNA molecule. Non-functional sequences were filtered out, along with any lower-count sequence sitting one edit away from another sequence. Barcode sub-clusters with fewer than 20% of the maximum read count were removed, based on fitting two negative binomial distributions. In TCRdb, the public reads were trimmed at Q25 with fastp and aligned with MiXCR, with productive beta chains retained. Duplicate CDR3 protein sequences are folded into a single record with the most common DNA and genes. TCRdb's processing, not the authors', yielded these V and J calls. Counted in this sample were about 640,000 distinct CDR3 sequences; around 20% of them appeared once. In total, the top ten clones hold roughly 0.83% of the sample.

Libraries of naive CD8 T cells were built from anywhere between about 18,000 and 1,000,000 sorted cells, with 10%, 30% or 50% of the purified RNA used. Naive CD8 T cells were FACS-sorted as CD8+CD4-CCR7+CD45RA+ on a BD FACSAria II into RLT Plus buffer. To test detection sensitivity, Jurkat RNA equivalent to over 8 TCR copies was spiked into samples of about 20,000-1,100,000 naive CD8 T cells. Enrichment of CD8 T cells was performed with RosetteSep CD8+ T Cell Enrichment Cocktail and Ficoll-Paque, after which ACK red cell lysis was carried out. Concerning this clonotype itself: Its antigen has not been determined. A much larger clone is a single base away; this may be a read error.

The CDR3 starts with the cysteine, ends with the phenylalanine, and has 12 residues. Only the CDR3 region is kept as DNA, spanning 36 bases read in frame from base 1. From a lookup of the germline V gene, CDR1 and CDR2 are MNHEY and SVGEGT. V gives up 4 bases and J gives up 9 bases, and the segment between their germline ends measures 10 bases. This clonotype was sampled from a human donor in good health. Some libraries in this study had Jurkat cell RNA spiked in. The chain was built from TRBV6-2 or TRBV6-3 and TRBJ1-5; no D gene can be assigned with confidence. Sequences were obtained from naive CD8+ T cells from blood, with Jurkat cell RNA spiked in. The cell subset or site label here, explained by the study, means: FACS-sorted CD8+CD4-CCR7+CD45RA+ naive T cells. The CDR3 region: CASSCGLWPQHF. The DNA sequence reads TGTGCCAGCAGTTGCGGTCTCTGGCCCCAGCATTTT.